These T cell receptor beta chains were read from a single sample in a study of early T cells in non-severe SARS-CoV-2 infection. TCRdb passed the 5' RACE reads through MiXCR, listing each CDR3 protein once. The sample holds some 76,000 distinct CDR3 sequences; roughly 13% are singletons and the top ten take over 11%. The sample comprised whole blood. The receptor source for this set is an adult who was a healthcare worker with PCR-confirmed SARS-CoV-2 infection or an uninfected control (not recorded which). Each CDR3 is given with its conserved first and last residue. The order of the fields is D gene, J gene, CDR3 length, V gene, clone size, CDR3 DNA, CDR3 protein. A D gene is named only where the DNA matches it firmly. Not all rows give a size; the values are once, few, many and, for expanded clones, a class.

TRBD2 TRBJ2-1 16 TRBV5-6 - TGTGCCAGCAGCTTTACCGGGACTAGCGGCAACAATGAGCAGTTCTTC CASSFTGTSGNNEQFF
- TRBJ2-7 11 TRBV20-1 - TGCAGTGCTATTACAACCTACGAGCAGTACTTC CSAITTYEQYF
TRBD2 TRBJ2-1 15 TRBV7-9 many TGTGCCAGCAGCGAAACTAGCGGGGGGGCGCATGAGCAGTTCTTC CASSETSGGAHEQFF
- TRBJ2-2 15 TRBV6-5 - TGTGCCAGCAGTTACGGGACCGAGAACACCGGGGAGCTGTTTTTT CASSYGTENTGELFF
TRBD2 TRBJ2-4 16 TRBV19 - TGTGCCAGTAGTCCCGGACTAGCGGGTGGCAGGGACATTCAGTACTTC CASSPGLAGGRDIQYF
TRBD2 TRBJ2-3 15 TRBV11-2 many TGTGCCAGCAGCCCTGGGACTAGACCTACAGATACGCAGTATTTT CASSPGTRPTDTQYF
- TRBJ2-3 11 TRBV29-1 few TGCAGCGTCGCCCCTAGGGATACGCAGTATTTT CSVAPRDTQYF
- TRBJ1-2 13 TRBV12-3/TRBV12-4 many TGTGCCAGCAGTTCCACACAGGGCTCTGGCTACACCTTC CASSSTQGSGYTF
- TRBJ2-5 16 TRBV28 - TGTGCCAGCAGTTTCCCCCGGGACATCTCCCAAGAGACCCAGTACTTC CASSFPRDISQETQYF
TRBD2 TRBJ2-3 13 TRBV7-8 few TGTGCCAGCGGGCGCGGGGGGACAGATACGCAGTATTTT CASGRGGTDTQYF
- TRBJ2-2 13 TRBV29-1 many TGCAGCGCCGCGTTGGCGGAGACCGGGGAGCTGTTTTTT CSAALAETGELFF
TRBD1 TRBJ1-2 13 TRBV28 - TGTGCCACCAGGACAGGGGATAACTATGGCTACACCTTC CATRTGDNYGYTF
- TRBJ2-7 14 TRBV18 many TGTGCCAGCTCAGTTTCCGGGGGCGCTTTCGAGCAGTACTTC CASSVSGGAFEQYF
- TRBJ1-4 14 TRBV6-5 - TGTGCCAGCAGATCCGGGACCATTAATGAAAAACTGTTTTTT CASRSGTINEKLFF
TRBD2 TRBJ2-3 15 TRBV9 - TGTGCCAGCAGCCTCCGCGGGGGGGCCCTCGATACGCAGTATTTT CASSLRGGALDTQYF
- TRBJ2-4 15 TRBV5-6 few TGCGCCAGCAGCATAGGCGGGTCCCCCAAAAACATTCAGTACTTC CASSIGGSPKNIQYF
- TRBJ1-2 15 TRBV20-1 - TGCAGTGCTAGAATTCCCGGGGCACCCAACTATGGCTACACCTTC CSARIPGAPNYGYTF
- TRBJ2-3 15 TRBV7-2 - TGTGCCAGCAGCTTAGATTACCATGGGACAGATACGCAGTATTTT CASSLDYHGTDTQYF
- TRBJ2-7 17 TRBV5-4 few TGTGCCAGCAGCTTGATGGGGGGCCCCAAACCTTCCTACGAGCAGTACTTC CASSLMGGPKPSYEQYF
- TRBJ2-3 15 TRBV18 many TGTGCCAGCTCACCGGCAGGGTCGTGGACAGATACGCAGTATTTT CASSPAGSWTDTQYF
TRBD1 TRBJ2-7 16 TRBV10-3 many TGTGCCATCAGTGAGTCGGGAAGGGGGCGGATCGGCGAGCAGTACTTC CAISESGRGRIGEQYF
- TRBJ2-7 13 TRBV25-1 many TGTGCCAGCAATCGACAAGGGGTTAACGAGCAGTACTTC CASNRQGVNEQYF
TRBD1 TRBJ2-7 15 TRBV5-4 - TGTGCCAGCAGCTTGGACCCAGGGACAGGGCTTGAGCAGTACTTC CASSLDPGTGLEQYF
TRBD1 TRBJ2-7 12 TRBV20-1 - TGCAGTGCTTTGACAGGGATCCACGAGCAGTACTTC CSALTGIHEQYF
- TRBJ1-2 15 TRBV5-4 - TGTGCCAGCAGCACCGAACAGGACCCATGGAGGGGCTACACCTTC CASSTEQDPWRGYTF
- TRBJ1-5 14 TRBV7-9 - TGTGCCAGCAGCCATGATAGTAGCAATCAGCCCCAGCATTTT CASSHDSSNQPQHF
- TRBJ1-1 14 TRBV5-1 - TGCGCCAGCAGTGAGGAGGGGTTCGGCACTGAAGCTTTCTTT CASSEEGFGTEAFF
TRBD1 TRBJ1-5 13 TRBV2 many TGTGCCAGCGGACAGGACTCGGATCAGCCCCAGCATTTT CASGQDSDQPQHF
TRBD1 TRBJ2-7 14 TRBV7-9 few TGTGCCAGCAGCTTGGACAGGAATGCTAGGGAACAGTACTTC CASSLDRNAREQYF
- TRBJ2-2 20 TRBV7-6 once TGTGCCAGCAGCTTAGCTCCGGCGCCCTCCGACGTAGCGAACACCGGGGAGCTGTTTTTT CASSLAPAPSDVANTGELFF
TRBD1 TRBJ1-2 15 TRBV7-6 few TGTGCCAGCAGCTCAAGGGACAGCGCTACCTATGGCTACACCTTC CASSSRDSATYGYTF
- TRBJ2-1 15 TRBV12-3/TRBV12-4 - TGTGCCAGCAGTTTAGTGCGGACATCCTACAATGAGCAGTTCTTC CASSLVRTSYNEQFF
TRBD1 TRBJ2-5 12 TRBV29-1 - TGCAGCGTCACAGGGGCCGGAGAGACCCAGTACTTC CSVTGAGETQYF
- TRBJ1-1 12 TRBV5-8 - TGTGCCAGCAGCTCGGTGAACACTGAAGCTTTCTTT CASSSVNTEAFF
- TRBJ2-7 13 TRBV5-4 - TGTGCCAGCAGCTCAAAAACCTCCTACGAGCAGTACTTC CASSSKTSYEQYF
- TRBJ2-5 15 TRBV10-1 - TGCGCCAGCAGTGAGTGGAGAGCTCGACAAGAGACCCAGTACTTC CASSEWRARQETQYF
- TRBJ1-5 15 TRBV19 many TGTGCCAGTAGTATAGTCTCCAGTAGCAATCAGCCCCAGCATTTT CASSIVSSSNQPQHF
- TRBJ2-2 16 TRBV7-2 many TGTGCCAGCAGCTTAGTATCCGGGACTCCTACCGGGGAGCTGTTTTTT CASSLVSGTPTGELFF
- TRBJ1-1 12 TRBV28 - TGTGCCAGCCTCCGCAGGAACACTGAAGCTTTCTTT CASLRRNTEAFF
TRBD2 TRBJ2-1 12 TRBV20-1 - TGCAGTGTCCTAGCGGGCGGAAATGAGCAGTTCTTC CSVLAGGNEQFF
- TRBJ2-4 15 TRBV7-9 few TGTGCCAGCAGCTTAGGCGGGACAGCCGAAAACATTCAGTACTTC CASSLGGTAENIQYF
- TRBJ2-3 11 TRBV3-1 - TGTGCCAGCAGCCCAGGGGGGACGCAGTATTTT CASSPGGTQYF
TRBD1 TRBJ2-7 16 TRBV28 - TGTGCCAGCAGTCCAAGCTGGACAGGGGGCAGCTACGAGCAGTACTTC CASSPSWTGGSYEQYF
- TRBJ1-4 13 TRBV25-1 - TGTGCCAGCAGTAGTAGAACTAATGAAAAACTGTTTTTT CASSSRTNEKLFF
- TRBJ1-6 14 TRBV7-2 - TGTGCCAGCAGCCACAGGGCATATAATTCACCCCTCCACTTT CASSHRAYNSPLHF
- TRBJ2-3 15 TRBV15 - TGTGCCACCAGCCAAAAACTTGGCCGGACAGATACGCAGTATTTT CATSQKLGRTDTQYF